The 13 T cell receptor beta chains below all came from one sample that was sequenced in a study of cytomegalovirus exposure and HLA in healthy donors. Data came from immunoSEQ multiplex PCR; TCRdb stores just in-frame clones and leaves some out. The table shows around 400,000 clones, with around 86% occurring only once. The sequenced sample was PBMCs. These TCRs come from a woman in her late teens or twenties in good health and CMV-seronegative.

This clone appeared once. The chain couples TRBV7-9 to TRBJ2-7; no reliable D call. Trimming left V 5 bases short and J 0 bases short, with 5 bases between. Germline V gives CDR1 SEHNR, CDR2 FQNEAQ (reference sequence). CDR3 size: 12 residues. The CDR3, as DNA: TGTGCCAGCAGCCGCGGCTCCTACGAGCAGTACTTC. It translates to CASSRGSYEQYF.

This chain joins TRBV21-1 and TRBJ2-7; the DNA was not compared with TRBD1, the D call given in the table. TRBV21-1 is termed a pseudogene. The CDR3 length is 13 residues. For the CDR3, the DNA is TGTGCCAGCAGCGCAGAAGTACCCTACGAGCAGTACTTC. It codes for CASSAEVPYEQYF.

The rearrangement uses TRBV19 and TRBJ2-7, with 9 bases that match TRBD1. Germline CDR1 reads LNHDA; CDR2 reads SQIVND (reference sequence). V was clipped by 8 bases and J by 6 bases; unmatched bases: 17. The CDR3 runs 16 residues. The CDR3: CASALTGTGITGEQYF. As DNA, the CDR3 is TGTGCCAGTGCCCTAACCGGGACAGGGATTACCGGCGAGCAGTACTTC.

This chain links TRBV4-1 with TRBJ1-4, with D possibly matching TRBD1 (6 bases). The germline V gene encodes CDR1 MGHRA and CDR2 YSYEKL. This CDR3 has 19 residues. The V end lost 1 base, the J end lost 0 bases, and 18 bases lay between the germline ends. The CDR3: CASSQVFRPGTPTNEKLFF. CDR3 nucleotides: TGCGCCAGCAGCCAAGTCTTCCGACCGGGGACACCAACTAATGAAAAACTGTTTTTT.

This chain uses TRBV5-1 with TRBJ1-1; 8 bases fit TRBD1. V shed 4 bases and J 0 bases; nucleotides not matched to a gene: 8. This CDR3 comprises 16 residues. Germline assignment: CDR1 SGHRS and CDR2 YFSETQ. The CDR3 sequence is CASSGRGRTLNTEAFF. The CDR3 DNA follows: TGCGCCAGCAGCGGCAGGGGGCGAACCTTGAACACTGAAGCTTTCTTT.

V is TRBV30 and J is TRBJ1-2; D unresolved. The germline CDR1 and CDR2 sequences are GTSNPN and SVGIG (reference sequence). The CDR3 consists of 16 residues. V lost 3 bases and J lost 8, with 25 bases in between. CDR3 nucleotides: TGTGCCTGGAGATCTCTGCCCCGGCAGGTGACGAGAGGCTACACCTTC. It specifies CAWRSLPRQVTRGYTF.

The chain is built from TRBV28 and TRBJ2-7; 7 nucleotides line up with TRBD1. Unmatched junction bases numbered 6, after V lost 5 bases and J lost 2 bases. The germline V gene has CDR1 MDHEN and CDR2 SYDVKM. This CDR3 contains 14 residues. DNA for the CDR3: TGTGCCAGCAGTGAGGGGGCTGACGCCTACGAGCAGTACTTC. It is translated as CASSEGADAYEQYF.

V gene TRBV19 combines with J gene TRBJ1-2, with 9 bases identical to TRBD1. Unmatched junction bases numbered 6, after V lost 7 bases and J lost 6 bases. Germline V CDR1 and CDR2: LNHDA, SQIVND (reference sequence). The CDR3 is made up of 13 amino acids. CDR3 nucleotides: TGTGCCAGTAAAATACAGGGGGCGCATGGCTACACCTTC. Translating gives CASKIQGAHGYTF.

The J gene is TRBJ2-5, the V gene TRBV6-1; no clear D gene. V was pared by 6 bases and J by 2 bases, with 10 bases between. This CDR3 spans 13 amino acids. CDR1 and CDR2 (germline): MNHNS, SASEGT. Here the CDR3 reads CASSGLSQETQYF. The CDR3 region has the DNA TGTGCCAGCAGCGGTTTAAGTCAAGAGACCCAGTACTTC.

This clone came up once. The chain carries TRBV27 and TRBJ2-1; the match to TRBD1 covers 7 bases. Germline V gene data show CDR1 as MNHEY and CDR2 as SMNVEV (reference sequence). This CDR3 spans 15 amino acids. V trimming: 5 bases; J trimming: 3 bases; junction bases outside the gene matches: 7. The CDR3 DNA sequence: TGTGCCAGCAGTCCACAGGGGCCTATCTACAATGAGCAGTTCTTC. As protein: CASSPQGPIYNEQFF.

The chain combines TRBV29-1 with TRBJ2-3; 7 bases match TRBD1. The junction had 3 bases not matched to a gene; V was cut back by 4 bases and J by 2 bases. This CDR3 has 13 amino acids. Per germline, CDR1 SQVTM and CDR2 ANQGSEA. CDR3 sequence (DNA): TGCAGCGTTGTGGGACAGTACACAGATACGCAGTATTTT. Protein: CSVVGQYTDTQYF.

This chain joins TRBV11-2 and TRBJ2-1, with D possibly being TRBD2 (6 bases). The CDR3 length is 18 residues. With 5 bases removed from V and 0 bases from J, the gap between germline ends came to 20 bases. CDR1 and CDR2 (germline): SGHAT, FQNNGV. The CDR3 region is CASSPGYGGVSSYNEQFF. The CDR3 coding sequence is TGTGCCAGCAGCCCTGGGTACGGCGGGGTGAGCTCCTACAATGAGCAGTTCTTC.

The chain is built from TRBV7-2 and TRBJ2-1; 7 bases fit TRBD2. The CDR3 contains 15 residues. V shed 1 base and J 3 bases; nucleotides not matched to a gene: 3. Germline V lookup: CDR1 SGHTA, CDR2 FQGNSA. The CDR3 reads CASSLELADYNEQFF. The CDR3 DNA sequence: TGTGCCAGCAGCTTAGAGCTAGCGGACTACAATGAGCAGTTCTTC.